Listed here are 25 T cell receptor beta chains from one sample, sequenced in a study of regulatory T cells in long-lasting Graves disease. Documented time point: newly diagnosed GD, antithyroid drugs for less than 3 months. The authors made the TCR library using RNA they extracted from PBMCs. Both iRepertoire HTBI primers and Arm-PCR of CDR3 regions were used to build the TCR beta libraries. TCRdb re-analysed the multiplex PCR reads in MiXCR, keeping a single row per CDR3 protein. Seen here are roughly 350,000 distinct CDR3 sequences, 16% observed once, and the top ten hold 25% to 30%. These data were likewise used in another study, on T cells in Graves' hyperthyroidism and ophthalmopathy.

This specimen consisted of peripheral blood mononuclear cells (PBMCs), obtained at new diagnosis, from a patient treated with antithyroid drugs. These receptors came from a man in his forties with Graves disease.

The V gene is TRBV7-9, the J gene TRBJ2-1; D may be TRBD2 (7 bases). Per germline, CDR1 SEHNR and CDR2 FQNEAQ (reference sequence). The CDR3 spans 17 residues. V was cut by 4 bases and J by 3 bases, with 19 bases left in between. This CDR3 is CASSSTSGGRIYNEQFF. For the CDR3, the DNA is TGTGCCAGCAGCTCCACCTCCGGGGGGCGAATCTACAATGAGCAGTTCTTC.

This clonotype was picked up many times. This sequence joins TRBV6-2 or TRBV6-3 and TRBJ2-1; D is possibly TRBD2 (6 bases). CDR1 and CDR2 (germline): MNHEY, SVGEGT. The V and J ends lost 7 bases and 7 bases respectively, with 20 bases between them. This CDR3 has 15 residues. The CDR3 is CASTRTPAGTNEQFF. CDR3 coding DNA: TGTGCCAGCACCAGAACTCCAGCGGGCACAAATGAGCAGTTCTTC.

This clonotype was detected many times. This chain joins TRBV2 and TRBJ2-5; 8 bases line up with TRBD2. J lost 6 bases, V lost 5 bases, and 11 bases had no gene match. The CDR3 is made up of 15 amino acids. CDR1 SNHLY and CDR2 FYNNEI come from the germline V gene. CDR3 in DNA: TGTGCCAGCAGTCCGGGACTAGTCTCCCTGAAGACCCAGTACTTC. Its translation is CASSPGLVSLKTQYF.

This clonotype was seen repeatedly, ten times or more. V is TRBV7-8 and J is TRBJ2-5, with D unresolved. Germline CDR1 reads SGHVS; CDR2 reads FQNEAQ. Trimming stripped 3 bases from V and 4 bases from J, with 9 bases between. CDR3 size: 13 residues. The CDR3 DNA is TGTGCCAGCAGCTTGGACCGGACAGAGACCCAGTACTTC. Translation: CASSLDRTETQYF.

The table lists this clonotype with a few counts. V and J are TRBV6-5 and TRBJ1-1; D is unresolved. CDR1 and CDR2 (germline): MNHEY, SVGAGI. CDR3 length: 16 amino acids. Trimming shortened V by 0 bases and J by 6 bases, and 17 bases separated the two germline ends. CDR3 sequence reads: CASSYSIAGLVPEAFF. CDR3 sequence (DNA): TGTGCCAGCAGTTACTCGATCGCGGGTCTTGTTCCTGAAGCTTTCTTT.

This clonotype was detected many times. CDR3 protein: CASSIPGSTYEQYF. The CDR3 DNA is TGTGCCAGCAGTATACCGGGATCAACCTACGAGCAGTACTTC. The chain has TRBV28 and TRBJ2-7, with TRBD2 as a possible D gene (5 bases). Trimming stripped 5 bases from V and 2 bases from J, with 13 bases between. The CDR3 has 14 amino acids. Germline assignment: CDR1 MDHEN and CDR2 SYDVKM.

This clonotype was found many times. V is TRBV2 and J is TRBJ2-7; the D gene could be TRBD1 or TRBD2 (5 bases each). CDR1 and CDR2 (germline): SNHLY, FYNNEI. V shed 3 bases and J shed 2 bases, with 11 bases lying between them. The CDR3 is 14 residues long. The CDR3: CASSDGTPPYEQYF. The CDR3, as DNA: TGTGCCAGCAGTGATGGGACCCCCCCCTACGAGCAGTACTTC.

This clonotype was counted at least ten times. J is TRBJ2-7 and V is TRBV6-5; 9 bases fit TRBD1. The CDR3 spans 16 residues. V lost 2 bases and J lost 1; bases outside the gene matches: 6. The germline CDR1 and CDR2 sequences are MNHEY and SVGAGI. The CDR3, as DNA: TGTGCCAGCAGTTACCTACCGGGACAGGGTTCCTACGAGCAGTACTTC. Protein sequence: CASSYLPGQGSYEQYF.

The gene calls are TRBV10-2 and TRBJ1-5; 8 bases match TRBD1. Germline CDR1 is WSHSY and CDR2 is SAAADI. This CDR3 has 14 amino acids. Trimming cost V 7 bases and J 7 bases; bases outside gene matches: 9. Here the CDR3 DNA reads TGCGCCAGCACTGGGCAGGGGGCGATGCAGCCCCAGCATTTT. Protein product: CASTGQGAMQPQHF.

This clonotype came up many times. The rearrangement uses TRBV6-1 and TRBJ2-1; D call uncertain. This CDR3 is 15 amino acids long. Germline values: CDR1 MNHNS, CDR2 SASEGT. Trimming removed 6 bases from V and 9 bases from J, with 21 bases in between. CDR3: CASRELRSFLGEQFF. Written as DNA, the CDR3 is TGTGCCAGCAGAGAGTTACGTAGTTTCTTGGGTGAGCAGTTCTTC.

This chain uses TRBV5-5 with TRBJ1-2, with D perhaps TRBD1 (5 bases). The germline gives CDR1 SGHKS, CDR2 YYEKEE (reference sequence). V was clipped by 4 bases and J by 4 bases, with 14 bases between them. The CDR3 has 14 residues. In DNA form, the CDR3 reads TGTGCCAGCAGCCCTGGGGAGGGGCCCTATGGCTACACCTTC. Protein sequence: CASSPGEGPYGYTF.

V is TRBV7-2 and J is TRBJ2-7, with D tentatively TRBD1 (6 bases). V lost 4 bases and J 12 bases, leaving 22 bases between the germline ends. The CDR3 spans 14 residues. Germline loops: CDR1 SGHTA, CDR2 FQGNSA. The CDR3 coding sequence is TGTGCCAGCAGCTCGCCACTCCGACAGGTAGCAAGGTACTTC. Translated: CASSSPLRQVARYF. Combining the CDR3 with reference TRBV7-2 and TRBJ2-7 gives the whole variable domain GAGVSQSPSNKVTEKGKDVELRCDPISGHTALYWYRQSLGQGLEFLIYFQGNSAPDKSGLPSDRFSAERTGGSVSTLTIQRTQQEDSAVYLCASSSPLRQVARYFGPGTRLTVT.

This clonotype was seen at least ten times. This chain joins TRBV7-9 and TRBJ2-7, with TRBD2 as a possible D gene (5 bases). The germline gives CDR1 SEHNR, CDR2 FQNEAQ (reference sequence). The CDR3 is 14 residues long. V was cut by 5 bases and J by 3 bases, with 14 bases left in between. In DNA, the CDR3 is TGTGCCAGCAGCCCCGAGGGCAGAATCTACGAGCAGTACTTC. Encoded protein: CASSPEGRIYEQYF.

This clonotype has at least ten counts. The rearrangement joins TRBV4-1 to TRBJ1-4; no firm D call. CDR3 length: 13 residues. Germline values: CDR1 MGHRA, CDR2 YSYEKL. Between the trimmed V and J ends, which lost 1 base and 10 bases, there was a span of 10 bases. The CDR3 sequence is CASSQGLWGKLFF. DNA for the CDR3: TGCGCCAGCAGCCAAGGTCTTTGGGGAAAACTGTTTTTT.

This clonotype was observed once. This may be a read error: a much more frequent sequence differs by one nucleotide. The chain is built from TRBV11-3 and TRBJ2-7, with D hard to call. Germline V gives CDR1 SGHNT, CDR2 YENEEA. CDR3 length: 14 amino acids. CDR3 coding DNA: TGTGCCATCAGCCCCAAAGTATCGGGCGTCGAGCAGTACTTC. It codes for CAISPKVSGVEQYF.

This clonotype has a single count. The chain is built from TRBV15 and TRBJ2-1, with TRBD2 matching 11 bases. The CDR3 has 15 residues. V trimming: 0 bases; J trimming: 7 bases; junction bases outside the gene matches: 2. Per germline, CDR1 LNHNV and CDR2 YYDKDF (reference sequence). The CDR3 spells CATSRDLAGGNEQFF. DNA of the CDR3: TGTGCCACCAGCAGAGATCTAGCGGGGGGTAATGAGCAGTTCTTC. The full variable domain, its missing parts supplied by reference TRBV15 and TRBJ2-1, is DAMVIQNPRYQVTQFGKPVTLSCSQTLNHNVMYWYQQKSSQAPKLLFHYYDKDFNNEADTPDNFQSRRPNTSFCFLDIRSPGLGDTAMYLCATSRDLAGGNEQFFGPGTRLTVL.

CDR3 loop: CSAFLVGRGYEQYF. The CDR3 nucleotides are TGCAGTGCTTTTCTTGTTGGTCGGGGGTACGAGCAGTACTTC. The chain is built from TRBV20-1 and TRBJ2-7, with D tentatively TRBD2 (6 bases). Trimming took 5 bases from V and 4 from J, leaving 18 bases between them. CDR1 and CDR2 from the germline V gene are DFQATT and SNEGSKA (reference sequence). The CDR3 sequence is 14 residues long.

This clonotype was observed at least ten times. This chain joins TRBV15 and TRBJ2-7; D uncertain. The ends were cut back, 1 base at V and 3 bases at J, with 10 bases in the middle. This CDR3 spans 14 amino acids. The germline CDR1 and CDR2 sequences are LNHNV and YYDKDF (reference sequence). The CDR3 bases are TGTGCCACCAGCAGAGGGACGGTTAACTACGAGCAGTACTTC. Its translation is CATSRGTVNYEQYF.

Comments on this clonotype: This may be a read error: a much more frequent sequence differs by one nucleotide. The chain uses TRBV29-1 and TRBJ2-7, with D maybe TRBD2 (7 bases). Trimming left V 3 bases short and J 7 bases short, with 22 bases between. Germline CDR1 and CDR2: SQVTM and ANQGSEA. The CDR3 consists of 15 residues. CDR3 in DNA: TGCAGCGTTGACGGGGGGCACGTTTCCTACAATGAGCAGTACTTC. It translates to CSVDGGHVSYNEQYF.

This clonotype was picked up a small number of times. The chain recombines TRBV12-5 with TRBJ2-1, with D possibly being TRBD1 (5 bases). Germline V gene sequence: CDR1 LGHNT, CDR2 FRNRAP. This CDR3 comprises 12 residues. V was pared by 4 bases and J by 6 bases, with 7 bases between. The CDR3 is CASGSGFNEQFF. The CDR3 DNA reads TGTGCTAGTGGTTCAGGGTTCAATGAGCAGTTCTTC.

J is TRBJ1-2 and V is TRBV7-2; unclear D gene. CDR1 is SGHTA and CDR2 is FQGNSA in the germline V gene. The CDR3 extends over 16 amino acids. Trimming removed 1 base from V and 2 bases from J, with 14 bases in between. The CDR3, as DNA: TGTGCCAGCAGCTTAGGTGACACCAAAGGGAACTATGGCTACACCTTC. The encoded protein is CASSLGDTKGNYGYTF.

At least ten counts were recorded for this clonotype. V is TRBV6-4 and J is TRBJ1-6; no clear D gene. Germline V gene data show CDR1 as MRHNA and CDR2 as SNTAGT. CDR3 length: 14 amino acids. V lost 4 bases and J 9 bases, leaving 13 bases between the germline ends. The CDR3 nucleotides are TGTGCCAGCAGTGGGGCTCGTTTGGTTTCACCCCTCCACTTT. Translation: CASSGARLVSPLHF.

The V and J genes are TRBV5-1 and TRBJ1-6, with D possibly matching TRBD1 (6 bases). Looked up from germline, CDR1 is SGHRS and CDR2 is YFSETQ. This CDR3 spans 19 amino acids. Trimming took off 4 bases at V and 8 bases at J, with 28 bases between the two ends. The CDR3 nucleotides read TGCGCCAGCAGCCCAGGACGGCGGGGGCACGGTTCGCAGGATTCACCCCTCCACTTT. This encodes CASSPGRRGHGSQDSPLHF.

The table lists this clonotype with a few counts. The chain links TRBV29-1 to TRBJ2-3; D may be TRBD2 (5 bases). Between the trimmed V and J ends, which lost 6 bases and 5 bases, there was a span of 27 bases. This CDR3 is 17 amino acids long. Per the germline V gene, CDR1 is SQVTM and CDR2 is ANQGSEA. This chain's CDR3 is CSVADSSDWRALDTQYF. The CDR3, as DNA: TGCAGCGTGGCAGATTCGTCGGACTGGCGTGCCCTAGATACGCAGTATTTT.

A word on this clonotype: A much larger clone sits a single nucleotide away, making a read error possible. This chain links TRBV20-1 with TRBJ2-3; TRBD2 aligns across 8 bases. There are 13 residues in the CDR3. V trimming: 8 bases; J trimming: 7 bases; junction bases outside the gene matches: 11. The germline CDR1 and CDR2 sequences are DFQATT and SNEGSKA (reference sequence). CDR3: CSILRGGRNTQYF. DNA of the CDR3: TGCAGTATCCTACGGGGGGGCCGAAATACGCAGTATTTT.